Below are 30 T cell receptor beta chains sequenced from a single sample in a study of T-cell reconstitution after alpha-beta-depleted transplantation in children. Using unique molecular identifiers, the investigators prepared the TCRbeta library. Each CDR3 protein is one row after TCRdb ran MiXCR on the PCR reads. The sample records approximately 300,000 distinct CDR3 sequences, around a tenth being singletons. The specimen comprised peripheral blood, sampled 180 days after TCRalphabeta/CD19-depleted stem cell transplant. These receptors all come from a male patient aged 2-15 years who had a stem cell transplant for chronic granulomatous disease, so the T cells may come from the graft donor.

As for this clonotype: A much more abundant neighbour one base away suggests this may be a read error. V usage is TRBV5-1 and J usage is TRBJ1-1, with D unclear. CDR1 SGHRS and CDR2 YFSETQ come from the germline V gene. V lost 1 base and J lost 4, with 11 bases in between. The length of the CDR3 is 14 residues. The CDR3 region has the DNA TGCGCCAGCAGCTTGAACTGGGTGACCACTGAAGCTTTCTTT. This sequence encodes CASSLNWVTTEAFF.

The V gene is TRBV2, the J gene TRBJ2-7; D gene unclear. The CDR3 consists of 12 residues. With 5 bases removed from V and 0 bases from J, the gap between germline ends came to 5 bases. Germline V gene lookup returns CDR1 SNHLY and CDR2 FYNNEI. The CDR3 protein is CASSWGSYEQYF. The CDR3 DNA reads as TGTGCCAGCAGTTGGGGCTCCTACGAGCAGTACTTC.

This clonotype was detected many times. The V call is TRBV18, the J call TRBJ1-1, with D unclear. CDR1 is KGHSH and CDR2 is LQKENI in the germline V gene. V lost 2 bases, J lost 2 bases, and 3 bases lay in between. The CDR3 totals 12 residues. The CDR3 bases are TGTGCCAGCTCACCAAGTAACACTGAAGCTTTCTTT. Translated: CASSPSNTEAFF.

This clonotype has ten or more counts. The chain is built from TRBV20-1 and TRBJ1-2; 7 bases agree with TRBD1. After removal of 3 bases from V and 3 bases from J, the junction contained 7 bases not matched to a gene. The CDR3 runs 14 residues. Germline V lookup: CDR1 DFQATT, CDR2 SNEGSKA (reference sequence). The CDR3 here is CSARRDSLDYGYTF. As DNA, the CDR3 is TGCAGTGCTAGGCGGGACAGTTTGGACTATGGCTACACCTTC.

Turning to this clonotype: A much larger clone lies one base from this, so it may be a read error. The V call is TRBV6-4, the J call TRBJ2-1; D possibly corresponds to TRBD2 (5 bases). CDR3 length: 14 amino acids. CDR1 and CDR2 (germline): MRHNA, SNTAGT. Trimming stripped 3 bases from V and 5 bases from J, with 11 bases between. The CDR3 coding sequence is TGTGCCAGCAGTGAACTAGTGGGCAACAATGAGCAGTTCTTC. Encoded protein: CASSELVGNNEQFF.

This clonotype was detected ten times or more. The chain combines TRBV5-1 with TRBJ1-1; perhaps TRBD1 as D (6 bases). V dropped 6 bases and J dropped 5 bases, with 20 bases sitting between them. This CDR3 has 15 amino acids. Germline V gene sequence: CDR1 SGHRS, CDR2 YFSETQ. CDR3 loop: CASTPGGGAETEAFF. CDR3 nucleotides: TGCGCCAGCACCCCGGGGGGCGGGGCGGAGACTGAAGCTTTCTTT.

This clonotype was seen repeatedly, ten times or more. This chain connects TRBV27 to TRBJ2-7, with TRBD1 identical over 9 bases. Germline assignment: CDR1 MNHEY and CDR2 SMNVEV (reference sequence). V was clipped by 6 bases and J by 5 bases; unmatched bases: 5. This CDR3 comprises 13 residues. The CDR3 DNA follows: TGTGCCAGCAGCCGGGACAGGGACAACGAGCAGTACTTC. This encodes CASSRDRDNEQYF.

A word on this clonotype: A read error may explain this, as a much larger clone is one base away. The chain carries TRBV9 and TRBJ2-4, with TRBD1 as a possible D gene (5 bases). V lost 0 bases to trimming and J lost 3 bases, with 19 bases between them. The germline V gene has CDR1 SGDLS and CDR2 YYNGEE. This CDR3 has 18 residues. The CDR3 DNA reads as TGTGCCAGCAGCGTAGACACAATGGCTTGGGGCCTCAAAAACATTCAGTACTTC. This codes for CASSVDTMAWGLKNIQYF.

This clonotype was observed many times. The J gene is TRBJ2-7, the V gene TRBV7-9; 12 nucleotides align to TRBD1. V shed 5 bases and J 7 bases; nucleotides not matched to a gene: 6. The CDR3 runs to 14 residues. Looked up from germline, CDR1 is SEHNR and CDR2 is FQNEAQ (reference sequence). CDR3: CASSGGDRGPEQYF. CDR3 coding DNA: TGTGCCAGCAGCGGGGGGGACAGGGGGCCTGAGCAGTACTTC. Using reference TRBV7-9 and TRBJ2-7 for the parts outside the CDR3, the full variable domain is DTGVSQNPRHKITKRGQNVTFRCDPISEHNRLYWYRQTLGQGPEFLTYFQNEAQLEKSRLLSDRFSAERPKGSFSTLEIQRTEQGDSAMYLCASSGGDRGPEQYFGPGTRLTVT.

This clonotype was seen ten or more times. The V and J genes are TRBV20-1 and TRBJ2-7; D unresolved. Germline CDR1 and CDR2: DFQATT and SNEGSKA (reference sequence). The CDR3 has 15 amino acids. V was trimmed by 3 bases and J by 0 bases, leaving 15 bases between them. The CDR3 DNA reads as TGCAGTGCTAGTACGGTTCGGTTTAGCTCCTACGAGCAGTACTTC. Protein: CSASTVRFSSYEQYF.

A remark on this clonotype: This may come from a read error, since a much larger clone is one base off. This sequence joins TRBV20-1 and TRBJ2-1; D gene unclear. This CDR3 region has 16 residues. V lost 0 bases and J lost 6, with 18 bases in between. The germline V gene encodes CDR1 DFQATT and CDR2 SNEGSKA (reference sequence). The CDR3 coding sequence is TGCAGTGCTAGAGATAGGTCCAGGATCTCTCTCAATGAGCAGTTCTTC. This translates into CSARDRSRISLNEQFF.

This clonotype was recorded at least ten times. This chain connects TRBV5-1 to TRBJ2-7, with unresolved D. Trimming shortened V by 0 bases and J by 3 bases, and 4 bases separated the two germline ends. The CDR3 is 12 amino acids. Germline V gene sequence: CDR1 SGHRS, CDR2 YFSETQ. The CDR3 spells CASSLDDYEQYF. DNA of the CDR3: TGCGCCAGCAGCTTGGATGACTACGAGCAGTACTTC.

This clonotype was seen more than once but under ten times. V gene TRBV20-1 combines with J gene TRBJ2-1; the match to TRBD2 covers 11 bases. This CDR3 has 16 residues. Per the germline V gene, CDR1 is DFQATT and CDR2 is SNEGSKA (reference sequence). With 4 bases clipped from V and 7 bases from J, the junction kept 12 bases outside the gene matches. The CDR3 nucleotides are TGCAGTGCTATTAGCGGGGGGGCCATTTTGGGGAATGAGCAGTTCTTC. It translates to CSAISGGAILGNEQFF.

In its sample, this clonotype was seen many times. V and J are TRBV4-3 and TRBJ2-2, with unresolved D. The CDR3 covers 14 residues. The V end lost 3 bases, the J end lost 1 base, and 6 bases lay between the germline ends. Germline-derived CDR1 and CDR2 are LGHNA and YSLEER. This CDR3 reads CASSQTGNTGELFF. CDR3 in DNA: TGCGCCAGCAGCCAGACCGGGAACACCGGGGAGCTGTTTTTT.

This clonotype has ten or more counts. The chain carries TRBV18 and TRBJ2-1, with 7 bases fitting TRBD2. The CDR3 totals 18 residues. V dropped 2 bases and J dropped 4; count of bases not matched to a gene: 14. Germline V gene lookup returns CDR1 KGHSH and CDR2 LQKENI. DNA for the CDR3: TGTGCCAGCTCACCAAGAACTATGAGCGGGGTTGCTTACAATGAGCAGTTCTTC. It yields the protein CASSPRTMSGVAYNEQFF.

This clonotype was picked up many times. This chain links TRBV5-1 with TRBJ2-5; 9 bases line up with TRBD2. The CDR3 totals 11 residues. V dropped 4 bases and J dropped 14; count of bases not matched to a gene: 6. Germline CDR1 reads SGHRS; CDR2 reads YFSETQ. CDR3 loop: CASSQAGGLYF. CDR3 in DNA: TGCGCCAGCAGCCAAGCGGGAGGCTTATACTTC.

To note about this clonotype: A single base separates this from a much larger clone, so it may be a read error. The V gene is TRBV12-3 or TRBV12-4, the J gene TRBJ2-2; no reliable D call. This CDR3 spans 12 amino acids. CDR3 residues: CASSPQPLAVLF. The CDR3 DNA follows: TGTGCCAGCAGTCCGCAACCCCTCGCTGTGCTTTTT.

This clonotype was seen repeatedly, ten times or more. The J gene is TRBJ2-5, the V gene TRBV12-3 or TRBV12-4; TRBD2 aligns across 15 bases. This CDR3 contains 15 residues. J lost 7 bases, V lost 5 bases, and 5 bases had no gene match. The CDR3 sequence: CASSQGLAGGGTQYF. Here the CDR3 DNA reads TGTGCCAGCAGTCAGGGACTAGCGGGGGGAGGGACCCAGTACTTC.

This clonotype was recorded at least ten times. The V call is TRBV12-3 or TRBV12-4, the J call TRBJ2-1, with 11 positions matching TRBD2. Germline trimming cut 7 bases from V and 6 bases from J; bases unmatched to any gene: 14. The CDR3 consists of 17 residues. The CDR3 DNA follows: TGTGCCAGCACCCCTTTAGCGGGAGGGCCCTTGCCCAATGAGCAGTTCTTC. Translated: CASTPLAGGPLPNEQFF.

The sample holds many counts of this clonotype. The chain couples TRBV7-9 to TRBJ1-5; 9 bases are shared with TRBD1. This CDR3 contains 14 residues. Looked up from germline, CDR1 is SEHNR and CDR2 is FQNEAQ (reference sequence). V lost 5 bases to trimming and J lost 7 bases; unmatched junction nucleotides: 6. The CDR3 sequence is CASSAGQGQQPQHF. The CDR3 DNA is TGTGCCAGCAGCGCGGGACAGGGCCAGCAGCCCCAGCATTTT.

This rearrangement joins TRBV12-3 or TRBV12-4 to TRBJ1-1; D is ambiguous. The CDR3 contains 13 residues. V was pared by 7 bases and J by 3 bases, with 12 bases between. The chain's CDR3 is CASTTRSYTEAFF. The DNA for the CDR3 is TGTGCCAGCACCACCCGCAGTTACACTGAAGCTTTCTTT.

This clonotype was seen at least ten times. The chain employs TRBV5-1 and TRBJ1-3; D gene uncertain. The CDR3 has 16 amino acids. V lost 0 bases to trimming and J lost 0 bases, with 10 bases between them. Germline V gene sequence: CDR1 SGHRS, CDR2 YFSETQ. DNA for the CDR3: TGCGCCAGCAGCTTGGCCAGTTCCGTCTCTGGAAACACCATATATTTT. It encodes CASSLASSVSGNTIYF.

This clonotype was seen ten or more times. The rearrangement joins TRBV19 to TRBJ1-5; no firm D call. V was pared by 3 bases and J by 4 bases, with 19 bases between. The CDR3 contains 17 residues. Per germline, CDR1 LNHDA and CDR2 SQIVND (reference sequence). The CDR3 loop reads CASSISSAGRVNQPQHF. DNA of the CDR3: TGTGCCAGTAGTATCTCTTCGGCGGGTAGGGTTAATCAGCCCCAGCATTTT.

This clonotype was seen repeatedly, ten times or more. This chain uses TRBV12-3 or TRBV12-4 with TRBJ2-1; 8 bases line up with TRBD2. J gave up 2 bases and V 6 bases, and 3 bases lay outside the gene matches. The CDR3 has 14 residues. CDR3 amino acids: CASRRAGAYNEQFF. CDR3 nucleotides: TGTGCCAGCAGACGAGCGGGAGCCTACAATGAGCAGTTCTTC.

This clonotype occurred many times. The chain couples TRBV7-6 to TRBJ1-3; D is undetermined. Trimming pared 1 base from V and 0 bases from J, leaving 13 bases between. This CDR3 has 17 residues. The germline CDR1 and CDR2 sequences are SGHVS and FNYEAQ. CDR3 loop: CASSLVGRENSGNTIYF. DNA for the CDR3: TGTGCCAGCAGCTTAGTAGGCAGAGAAAACTCTGGAAACACCATATATTTT.

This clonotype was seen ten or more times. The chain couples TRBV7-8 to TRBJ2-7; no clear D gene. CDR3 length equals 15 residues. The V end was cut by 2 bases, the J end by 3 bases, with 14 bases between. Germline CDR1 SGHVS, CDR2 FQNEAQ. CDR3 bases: TGTGCCAGCAGCTTATCACGGACCCATCTCTACGAGCAGTACTTC. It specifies CASSLSRTHLYEQYF.

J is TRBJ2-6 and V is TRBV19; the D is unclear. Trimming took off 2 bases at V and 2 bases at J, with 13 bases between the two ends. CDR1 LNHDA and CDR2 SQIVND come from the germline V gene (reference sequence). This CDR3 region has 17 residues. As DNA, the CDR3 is TGTGCCAGTAGTATACGGGCCCCACGAACTGGGGCCAACGTCCTGACTTTC. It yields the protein CASSIRAPRTGANVLTF.

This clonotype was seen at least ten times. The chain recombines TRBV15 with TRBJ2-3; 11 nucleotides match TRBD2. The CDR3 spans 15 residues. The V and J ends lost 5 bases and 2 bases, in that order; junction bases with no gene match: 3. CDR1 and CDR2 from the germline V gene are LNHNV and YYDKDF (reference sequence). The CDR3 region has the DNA TGTGCCACCAGCGCACTAGCGGGAGCCACAGATACGCAGTATTTT. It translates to CATSALAGATDTQYF.

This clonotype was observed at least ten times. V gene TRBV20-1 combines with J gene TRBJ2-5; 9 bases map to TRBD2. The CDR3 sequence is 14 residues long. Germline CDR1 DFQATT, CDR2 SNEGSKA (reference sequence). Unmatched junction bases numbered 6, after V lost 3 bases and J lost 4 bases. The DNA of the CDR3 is TGCAGTGCTAGGGCGCTAGCGGGACGAGAGACCCAGTACTTC. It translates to CSARALAGRETQYF.

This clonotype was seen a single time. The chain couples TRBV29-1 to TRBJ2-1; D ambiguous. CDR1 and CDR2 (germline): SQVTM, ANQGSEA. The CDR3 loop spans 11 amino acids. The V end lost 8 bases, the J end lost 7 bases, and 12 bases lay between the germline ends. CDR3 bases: TGCAGCACCGATGGTGGGAATGAGCAGTTCTTC. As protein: CSTDGGNEQFF.